Reported below is one T cell receptor (beta chain). Its specificity is not known. This sample is drawn from a study of shared clonotypes between healthy human individuals. Study-wide context: Samples came from a couple of female and three male donors aged 18 to 49.

The CDR3 runs to 14 residues. With V trimmed by 6 bases and J by 7 bases, 10 bases remained unmatched. Germline V gene data show CDR1 as MDHEN and CDR2 as SYDVKM. General study results and limits: In this cohort, only blood was sampled, and tissue repertoires likely differ. It was observed that roughly 5.4% of naive CD4 clonotypes were shared across several donors.

CD4+ cells underwent separation, giving CD45RA+ naive and CD45RA-negative memory subsets. Some clones are missing from TCRdb's copy, which holds only in-frame ones; the method was immunoSEQ multiplex PCR. The sample consists of about 1.1 million clones, about four fifths of them appearing once. The chain links TRBV28 to TRBJ2-5, with 8 positions matching TRBD1. The material sequenced was memory CD4+ T cells from PBMCs. Subset in this sample: CD45RA-negative fraction. The sequence derives from a man aged 18 to 35 in good health. Some clones in this sample may be carry-over from other donors' samples. CDR3 protein: CASRATGTGWTQYF. The CDR3 region has the DNA TGTGCCAGCAGGGCGACCGGGACAGGCTGGACCCAGTACTTC.